This passage covers 31 T cell receptor beta chains from one sample sequenced in a study of CD4 T cells in relation to SARS-CoV-2 and coronaviruses. Antigens for these TCRs are unknown. The unexposed donors gave CD4+ T cells in about 2011-2018, prior to COVID-19. Isolation of CD4+ T cells took place after approximately 11 days in culture. The data were produced by immunoSEQ multiplex PCR, yet TCRdb's version contains in-frame clones alone and is incomplete. The sample contains 20,000 or so clones, around 80% of which appear only once. The sample consisted of CD4+ T cells from PBMCs, cultured in vitro. The origin of the receptors is a human donor in good health.

The rearrangement joins TRBV30 to TRBJ2-5; 8 bases match TRBD1. The CDR3 sequence is 13 residues long. V lost 8 bases, J lost 4 bases, and 9 bases stayed unmatched. The germline V gene has CDR1 GTSNPN and CDR2 SVGIG (reference sequence). CDR3 loop: CALDTGGLETQYF. The CDR3 nucleotides read TGTGCCCTGGATACAGGGGGTCTAGAGACCCAGTACTTC.

The chain employs TRBV6-5 and TRBJ1-1; possibly TRBD1 for D (5 bases). Germline lookup yields CDR1 MNHEY and CDR2 SVGAGI. V lost 7 bases, J lost 6 bases, and 18 bases lay in between. The CDR3 has 14 amino acids. In DNA, the CDR3 is TGTGCCAGCAACTCGCCATCCTGGGGCCCTGAAGCTTTCTTT. Translating gives CASNSPSWGPEAFF.

This clone showed up just once. This chain joins TRBV13 and TRBJ2-5, with D possibly matching TRBD1 (5 bases). The V and J ends lost 5 bases and 0 bases respectively, with 16 bases between them. This CDR3 has 16 amino acids. From germline, CDR1 is PRHDT and CDR2 FYEKMQ (reference sequence). CDR3: CASSGAELANQETQYF. DNA of the CDR3: TGTGCCAGCAGCGGGGCCGAATTAGCTAACCAAGAGACCCAGTACTTC.

For this clone: Mismatch with germline at one junction end may stem from a read error. The rearrangement links TRBV3-1 (or the pseudogene TRBV3-2) to TRBJ2-1, with 12 bases fitting TRBD1. The CDR3 extends over 19 amino acids. Germline values: CDR1 LGHDT, CDR2 YNNKEL (reference sequence). DNA for the CDR3: TGTGCCAGCAGGCAAGGGGACAGGGGGCCCCGACGCTCCTACAATGAGCAGTTCTTC. Its protein product is CASRQGDRGPRRSYNEQFF.

The J gene is TRBJ2-2, the V gene TRBV10-3; 9 bases line up with TRBD1. Germline CDR1 is ENHRY and CDR2 is SYGVKD. V gave up 10 bases and J gave up 6 bases; unmatched junction bases: 15. The CDR3 runs 16 residues. CDR3 sequence: CATTGQGRIRAGELFF. CDR3 DNA sequence: TGTGCCACCACGGGACAGGGTCGTATACGGGCCGGGGAGCTGTTTTTT.

The chain carries TRBV18 and TRBJ2-7; 9 nucleotides agree with TRBD2. The germline gives CDR1 KGHSH, CDR2 LQKENI. CDR3 length: 14 amino acids. The junction had 5 bases not matched to a gene; V was cut back by 6 bases and J by 2 bases. This chain's CDR3 is CASSPTSGPYEQYF. The CDR3 bases are TGTGCCAGCTCTCCGACTAGCGGCCCCTACGAGCAGTACTTC.

This clone was counted between two and nine times. V and J are TRBV3-1 (or the pseudogene TRBV3-2) and TRBJ1-6; D is perhaps TRBD1 (6 bases). Germline CDR1 reads LGHDT; CDR2 reads YNNKEL (reference sequence). This CDR3 contains 12 residues. Trimming removed 6 bases from V and 14 bases from J, with 14 bases in between. CDR3 bases: TGTGCCAGCAGTCTAAGAGGGGGATCCCTCCACTTT. This gives the protein CASSLRGGSLHF.

The chain links TRBV10-3 to TRBJ2-3, with a possible D match to TRBD1 (6 bases). CDR1 ENHRY and CDR2 SYGVKD come from the germline V gene. There are 15 residues in the CDR3. With 2 bases removed from V and 1 base from J, the gap between germline ends came to 10 bases. The CDR3 loop is CAISEGGKGTDTQYF. The CDR3 nucleotides read TGTGCCATCAGTGAGGGGGGCAAGGGCACAGATACGCAGTATTTT.

The V call is TRBV4-3, the J call TRBJ2-3, with 13 bases that match TRBD2. Trimming removed 3 bases from V and 6 bases from J; junction bases left unmatched: 9. Germline V gene data show CDR1 as LGHNA and CDR2 as YSLEER. This CDR3 comprises 17 residues. CDR3 region: CASSHRLAGGRVDTQYF. The CDR3 DNA reads TGCGCCAGCAGCCACCGACTAGCGGGGGGCCGGGTGGATACGCAGTATTTT.

The CDR3 spells CASSQGKRGEFF. The DNA of the CDR3 is TGTGCCAGCAGCCAAGGGAAGAGGGGCGAGTTCTTC. This chain joins TRBV3-1 (or the pseudogene TRBV3-2) and TRBJ2-1, with D perhaps TRBD1 or TRBD2 (5 bases each). V lost 1 base and J 14 bases, leaving 12 bases between the germline ends. CDR1 and CDR2 (germline): LGHDT, YNNKEL (reference sequence). The CDR3 is 12 amino acids.

The V and J genes are TRBV7-2 and TRBJ2-2; D is unresolved. The V end was cut by 1 base, the J end by 0 bases, with 3 bases between. The CDR3 loop spans 14 amino acids. Germline CDR1 SGHTA, CDR2 FQGNSA. The CDR3 protein is CASSLGSNTGELFF. The DNA for the CDR3 is TGTGCCAGCAGCTTAGGATCGAACACCGGGGAGCTGTTTTTT.

The V call is TRBV7-2, the J call TRBJ2-7, with TRBD1 matching 9 bases. CDR1 SGHTA and CDR2 FQGNSA come from the germline V gene. CDR3 length: 15 residues. V lost 5 bases to trimming and J lost 3 bases; unmatched junction nucleotides: 8. The CDR3 bases are TGTGCCAGCAGCGAGGGACCGGGACAGGGCTACGAGCAGTACTTC. The encoded protein is CASSEGPGQGYEQYF.

V gene TRBV18 combines with J gene TRBJ2-5, with D maybe TRBD2 (5 bases). Deletions cut 2 bases from V and 2 bases from J, with 15 bases between. The germline gives CDR1 KGHSH, CDR2 LQKENI. This CDR3 has 16 residues. The CDR3 sequence: CASSPTRVTGQETQYF. DNA of the CDR3: TGTGCCAGCTCACCAACCCGGGTGACGGGACAAGAGACCCAGTACTTC.

The chain recombines TRBV5-1 with TRBJ1-1; tentatively, D is TRBD1 (5 bases). The CDR3 consists of 13 residues. V lost 5 bases to trimming and J lost 1 base, with 9 bases between them. Per germline, CDR1 SGHRS and CDR2 YFSETQ. The CDR3 DNA sequence: TGCGCCAGCAGTAAGGGGACGAACACTGAAGCTTTCTTT. Protein product: CASSKGTNTEAFF.

The chain carries TRBV4-1 and TRBJ2-5; 8 bases map to TRBD2. Unmatched junction bases numbered 2, after V lost 3 bases and J lost 8 bases. CDR1 and CDR2 (germline): MGHRA, YSYEKL. This CDR3 comprises 12 residues. CDR3 region: CASSQAGGTQYF. The DNA for the CDR3 is TGCGCCAGCAGCCAGGCGGGAGGTACCCAGTACTTC.

V gene TRBV5-1 combines with J gene TRBJ1-6; maybe TRBD1 (5 bases). V gave up 4 bases and J gave up 8 bases, with 19 bases separating them. CDR3 length: 16 amino acids. Looked up from germline, CDR1 is SGHRS and CDR2 is YFSETQ. The CDR3 nucleotides are TGCGCCAGCAGCCCGGATCTGGGGCTTGGTTATTCACCCCTCCACTTT. Protein product: CASSPDLGLGYSPLHF.

This rearrangement joins TRBV2 to TRBJ1-1, with TRBD1 as a possible D gene (5 bases). Germline CDR1 is SNHLY and CDR2 is FYNNEI. The length of the CDR3 is 15 residues. V was clipped by 7 bases and J by 4 bases, with 19 bases between them. CDR3 loop: CASTADQGAITEAFF. The CDR3, as DNA: TGTGCCAGCACCGCCGACCAAGGGGCGATCACTGAAGCTTTCTTT.

The chain couples TRBV27 to TRBJ1-5; 7 nucleotides match TRBD1. Germline V CDR1 and CDR2: MNHEY, SMNVEV (reference sequence). J was trimmed by 6 bases and V by 4 bases; bases with no gene match: 6. The CDR3 has 14 residues. The CDR3 bases are TGTGCCAGCAGTTACCGACAGGGTTTTCAGCCCCAGCATTTT. The encoded protein is CASSYRQGFQPQHF.

This sequence joins TRBV21-1 and TRBJ2-7; TRBD2, the table's D call, was not compared with the DNA. TRBV21-1 is listed as a pseudogene. This CDR3 is 15 amino acids long. The CDR3 bases are TGTGCCAGCAGCAAACTGGGCGGGGGCATGGACGAGCAGTACTTC. Amino acids: CASSKLGGGMDEQYF.

V gene TRBV11-1 combines with J gene TRBJ1-1, with a possible D match to TRBD1 (6 bases). Trimming removed 5 bases at V and 6 bases at J, with 13 bases between. Germline V gene lookup returns CDR1 SGHAT and CDR2 FQDESV (reference sequence). The CDR3 extends over 13 amino acids. The DNA for the CDR3 is TGTGCCAGCAGCCCGAATACAGGGCCTGAAGCTTTCTTT. This translates into CASSPNTGPEAFF.

The genes are TRBV30 and TRBJ1-6; tentatively, D is TRBD1 (6 bases). Trimming removed 3 bases from V and 6 bases from J, with 15 bases in between. Germline lookup yields CDR1 GTSNPN and CDR2 SVGIG (reference sequence). The CDR3 covers 15 residues. This chain's CDR3 is CAWSPPGGTNSPLHF. The CDR3 nucleotides read TGTGCCTGGAGCCCGCCGGGGGGCACTAATTCACCCCTCCACTTT.

The V gene is TRBV5-1, the J gene TRBJ2-5, with 9 positions matching TRBD1. Germline values: CDR1 SGHRS, CDR2 YFSETQ. J lost 5 bases, V lost 0 bases, and 2 bases had no gene match. The CDR3 totals 14 residues. The CDR3 coding sequence is TGCGCCAGCAGCTTGGAGACAGGGGGGGAGACCCAGTACTTC. Its protein is CASSLETGGETQYF.

This sequence joins TRBV5-1 and TRBJ2-3; 11 nucleotides line up with TRBD2. The CDR3 has 16 amino acids. Trimming took 4 bases from V and 8 from J; bases not matched to a gene: 12. Germline CDR1 is SGHRS and CDR2 is YFSETQ. CDR3 sequence reads: CASSGGLAGGGGTQYF. The CDR3 nucleotides read TGCGCCAGCAGCGGCGGTCTAGCGGGAGGCGGGGGTACGCAGTATTTT.

This sequence joins TRBV5-6 and TRBJ2-5; tentatively, D is TRBD1 or TRBD2 (5 bases each). V was shortened by 5 bases and J by 9 bases, with 11 bases between the two germline ends. Germline V gene lookup returns CDR1 SGHDT and CDR2 YYEEEE. The CDR3 covers 11 residues. CDR3 amino acids: CASRSGGAQYF. CDR3 coding DNA: TGTGCCAGCAGGTCTGGGGGTGCCCAGTACTTC.

J is TRBJ2-3 and V is TRBV18; D is uncertain. V was pared by 4 bases and J by 6 bases, with 14 bases between. CDR1 and CDR2 (germline): KGHSH, LQKENI. The CDR3 has 14 residues. CDR3 protein: CASSLADQVDTQYF. The CDR3 DNA reads TGTGCCAGCTCACTTGCCGACCAGGTGGATACGCAGTATTTT. Variable domain in full (rest from reference TRBV18 and TRBJ2-3): NAGVMQNPRHLVRRRGQEARLRCSPMKGHSHVYWYRQLPEEGLKFMVYLQKENIIDESGMPKERFSAEFPKEGPSILRIQQVVRGDSAAYFCASSLADQVDTQYFGPGTRLTVL.

V is TRBV7-8 and J is TRBJ1-2, with TRBD1 as a possible D gene (5 bases). This CDR3 has 14 residues. Per germline, CDR1 SGHVS and CDR2 FQNEAQ. Trimming left V 4 bases short and J 0 bases short, with 9 bases between. CDR3 nucleotide sequence: TGTGCCAGCAGCTCCCGGACATCTAACTATGGCTACACCTTC. This gives the protein CASSSRTSNYGYTF.

In nucleotides, the CDR3 is TGTGCCAGCAGCCCTAGACAGTTCTCTGGAAACACCATATATTTT. It specifies CASSPRQFSGNTIYF. The chain recombines TRBV9 with TRBJ1-3; TRBD1 is a possible D gene (5 bases). Germline CDR1 is SGDLS and CDR2 is YYNGEE. The V and J ends lost 4 bases and 0 bases respectively, with 11 bases between them. The CDR3 sequence is 15 residues long.

The chain joins TRBV18 to TRBJ1-4, with D unresolved. Germline V gene data show CDR1 as KGHSH and CDR2 as LQKENI. Trimming pared 4 bases from V and 8 bases from J, leaving 11 bases between. The CDR3 length is 13 residues. The CDR3 reads CASSQGFGEKLFF. The CDR3 bases are TGTGCCAGCTCACAGGGCTTCGGGGAAAAACTGTTTTTT.

The chain links TRBV4-1 to TRBJ1-5; D is possibly TRBD1 (5 bases). Looked up from germline, CDR1 is MGHRA and CDR2 is YSYEKL. This CDR3 has 15 amino acids. Trimming removed 1 base at V and 0 bases at J, with 7 bases between. The CDR3 nucleotides read TGCGCCAGCAGCCAAGGGCAGGGTAGCAATCAGCCCCAGCATTTT. Translating it yields CASSQGQGSNQPQHF.

This chain uses TRBV24-1 with TRBJ2-3, with D possibly matching TRBD1 (6 bases). Between the trimmed V and J ends, which lost 4 bases and 6 bases, there was a span of 13 bases. The germline V gene has CDR1 KGHDR and CDR2 SFDVKD. This CDR3 region has 14 residues. The CDR3: CATSEAGTKDTQYF. The CDR3 DNA reads as TGTGCCACCAGTGAGGCAGGGACAAAGGATACGCAGTATTTT.

The chain carries TRBV3-1 (or the pseudogene TRBV3-2) and TRBJ2-7; D unresolved. Trimming shortened V by 2 bases and J by 3 bases, and 11 bases separated the two germline ends. This CDR3 spans 14 amino acids. Germline loops: CDR1 LGHDT, CDR2 YNNKEL (reference sequence). CDR3 in DNA: TGTGCCAGCAGCCAATTAGTTAGGAGCTACGAGCAGTACTTC. It specifies CASSQLVRSYEQYF.